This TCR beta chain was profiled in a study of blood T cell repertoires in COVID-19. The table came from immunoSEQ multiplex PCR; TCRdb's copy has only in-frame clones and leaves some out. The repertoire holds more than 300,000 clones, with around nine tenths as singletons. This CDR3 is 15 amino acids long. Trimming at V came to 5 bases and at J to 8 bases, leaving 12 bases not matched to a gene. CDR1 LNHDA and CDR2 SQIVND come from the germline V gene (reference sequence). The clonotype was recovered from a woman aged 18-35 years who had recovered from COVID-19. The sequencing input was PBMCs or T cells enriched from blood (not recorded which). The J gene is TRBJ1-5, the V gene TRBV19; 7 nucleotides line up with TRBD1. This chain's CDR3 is CASSSHSGGFKPQHF. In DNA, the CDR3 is TGTGCCAGTAGTTCGCACTCAGGGGGATTTAAGCCCCAGCATTTT. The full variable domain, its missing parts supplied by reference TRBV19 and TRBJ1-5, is DGGITQSPKYLFRKEGQNVTLSCEQNLNHDAMYWYRQDPGQGLRLIYYSQIVNDFQKGDIAEGYSVSREKKESFPLTVTSAQKNPTAFYLCASSSHSGGFKPQHFGDGTRLSIL.